The sequence of this T cell receptor (beta chain) was determined in a study of T cells in Graves' hyperthyroidism and ophthalmopathy. Study-wide results and caveats: Most thyroid clonotypes with frequency above 0.001 were detected in blood.

CDR3 length: 12 residues. Per the germline V gene, CDR1 is KGHSH and CDR2 is LQKENI. Trimming took off 4 bases at V and 5 bases at J, with 6 bases between the two ends. This clonotype was detected ten times or more. What it binds is not known. Template material for amplifying TCR beta CDR3 regions consisted of RNA transcripts. RT-PCR in the first round (using the HTBI primer set) targeted the TCR CDR3. In TCRdb, the multiplex PCR reads were re-called with MiXCR into one record per CDR3 protein. The repertoire holds about 400,000 distinct CDR3 sequences, with more than 12% as singletons. It was considered stable Graves' hyperthyroidism when ophthalmopathy did not progress within 18 months. With a duration under 2 months, the hyperthyroidism was newly diagnosed in patients aged 18 to 65. Patients showing uncontrolled infection, other autoimmune disease, pregnancy or lactation were ineligible.

The chain uses TRBV18 and TRBJ2-1; D is ambiguous. The sequence derives from a woman younger than 45 with Graves' hyperthyroidism. Material for sequencing was blood. The CDR3 DNA sequence: TGTGCCAGCTCACACGAAAACAATGAGCAGTTCTTC. Translation gives CASSHENNEQFF.